These 7 T cell receptor beta chains came from one sample sequenced in a study of blood T cell repertoires in COVID-19. Sequencing was performed with immunoSEQ multiplex PCR; in TCRdb, only in-frame clones are kept and a portion is missing. Among roughly 380,000 clones listed, about four fifths were seen once. The sequenced sample consisted of peripheral blood. These receptors originate from a human donor with acute or convalescent COVID-19. The donor label of this sample is uncertain.

V is TRBV21-1 and J is TRBJ2-3; the D call of TRBD2 is as the table states it, not checked on the DNA. TRBV21-1 is an annotated pseudogene. The length of the CDR3 is 19 residues. The CDR3: CASSTGYGGRPYRTDTQYF. As DNA, the CDR3 is TGTGCCAGCAGCACAGGATACGGCGGGAGGCCTTACCGCACAGATACGCAGTATTTT.

V is TRBV20-1 and J is TRBJ1-1; D is ambiguous. The CDR3 length is 15 residues. Trimming shortened V by 3 bases and J by 0 bases, and 14 bases separated the two germline ends. Germline values: CDR1 DFQATT, CDR2 SNEGSKA (reference sequence). The CDR3 DNA is TGCAGTGCTAGTTTCCCCCAGACATTGAACACTGAAGCTTTCTTT. It codes for CSASFPQTLNTEAFF.

The chain joins TRBV5-1 to TRBJ1-4; the match to TRBD1 covers 7 bases. V dropped 2 bases and J dropped 8; count of bases not matched to a gene: 6. The CDR3 runs 14 residues. Germline CDR1 SGHRS, CDR2 YFSETQ. The CDR3 sequence: CASSLRQGGEKLFF. DNA for the CDR3: TGCGCCAGCAGCTTAAGACAGGGCGGGGAAAAACTGTTTTTT.

The genes are TRBV14 and TRBJ2-7; the D gene is possibly TRBD2 (6 bases). Between the trimmed V and J ends, which lost 4 bases and 2 bases, there was a span of 15 bases. The CDR3 loop spans 15 amino acids. The germline V gene encodes CDR1 SGHDN and CDR2 FVKESK. CDR3 bases: TGTGCCAGCAGCCGATCCGGGACTGCGACCTACGAGCAGTACTTC. Its translation: CASSRSGTATYEQYF.

This chain joins TRBV18 and TRBJ1-1, with D tentatively TRBD1 (5 bases). The germline V and J ends were trimmed by 0 bases and 6 bases, with 14 bases remaining between them. Per the germline V gene, CDR1 is KGHSH and CDR2 is LQKENI. The CDR3 is 15 amino acids. CDR3 bases: TGTGCCAGCTCACCACCGGGGGGGGTTCGGGCTGAAGCTTTCTTT. This encodes CASSPPGGVRAEAFF.

This clone has ten or more counts. The rearrangement uses TRBV27 and TRBJ2-1, with 9 bases fitting TRBD1. CDR3 length: 15 residues. After removal of 7 bases from V and 7 bases from J, the junction contained 11 bases not matched to a gene. CDR1 and CDR2 (germline): MNHEY, SMNVEV (reference sequence). This CDR3 reads CASTPRGTGINEQFF. CDR3 coding DNA: TGTGCCAGCACCCCACGGGGGACAGGGATTAATGAGCAGTTCTTC.

This clone turned up a few times. This chain connects TRBV7-9 to TRBJ1-2; possibly TRBD1 for D (5 bases). Looked up from germline, CDR1 is SEHNR and CDR2 is FQNEAQ (reference sequence). V was trimmed by 6 bases and J by 3 bases, leaving 14 bases between them. This CDR3 is built from 14 residues. This chain's CDR3 is CASRRPSGDYGYTF. DNA of the CDR3: TGTGCCAGCAGACGCCCATCGGGGGACTATGGCTACACCTTC.